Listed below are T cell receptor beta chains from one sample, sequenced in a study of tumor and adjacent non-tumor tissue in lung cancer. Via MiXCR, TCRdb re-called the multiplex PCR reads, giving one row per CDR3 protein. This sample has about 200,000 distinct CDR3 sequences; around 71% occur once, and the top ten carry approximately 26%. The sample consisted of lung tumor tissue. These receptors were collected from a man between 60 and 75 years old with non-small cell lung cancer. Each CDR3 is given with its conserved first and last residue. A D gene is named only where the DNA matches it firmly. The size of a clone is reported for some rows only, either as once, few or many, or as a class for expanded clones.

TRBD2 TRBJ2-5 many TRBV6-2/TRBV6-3 CASSSQREWKETQYF TGTGCCAGCAGTTCCCAGCGGGAGTGGAAAGAGACCCAGTACTTC
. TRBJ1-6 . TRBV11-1 CAISLQGLSDSPLHF TGTGCCATTAGTTTACAGGGTCTGTCGGACTCACCCCTCCACTTT
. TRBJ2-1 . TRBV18 CVSSPGRNEQFF TGTGTCAGCTCACCAGGGCGGAATGAGCAGTTCTTC
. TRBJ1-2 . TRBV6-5 CANIEEGWLNYGYTF TGTGCCAACATAGAAGAGGGGTGGCTCAACTATGGCTACACCTTC
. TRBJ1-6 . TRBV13 CASSLGEFNSPHHF TGTGCCAGCAGCTTAGGAGAGTTCAATTCACCCCACCACTTT
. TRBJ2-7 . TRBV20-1 CSVNSRGGSYEQYF TGCAGTGTTAACTCCAGGGGTGGATCTTACGAGCAGTACTTC
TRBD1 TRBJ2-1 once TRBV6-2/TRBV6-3 CASNYSGTGSVNEQFF TGTGCCAGCAATTACTCCGGGACAGGGAGTGTTAATGAGCAGTTCTTC
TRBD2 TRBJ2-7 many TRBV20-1 CSAPRTSGSGFYEQYF TGCAGTGCTCCTCGGACTAGCGGGAGCGGGTTTTACGAGCAGTACTTC
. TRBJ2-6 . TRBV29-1 CSVKEPVGVPGANVLTF TGCAGCGTGAAGGAACCCGTAGGTGTCCCTGGGGCCAACGTCCTGACTTTC
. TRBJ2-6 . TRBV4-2 CASSQDTWTGANVLTF TGTGCCAGCAGCCAAGATACGTGGACAGGGGCCAACGTCCTGACTTTC
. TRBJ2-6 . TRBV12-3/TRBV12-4 CTSSLAGANVLTF TGTACCAGCAGCTTGGCTGGGGCCAACGTCCTGACTTTC
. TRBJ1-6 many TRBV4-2 CASSHVREDNSPLHF TGTGCCAGCAGCCATGTCAGGGAGGATAATTCACCCCTCCACTTT
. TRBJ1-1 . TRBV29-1 CSVLIQGKTEAFF TGCAGCGTTCTTATACAGGGAAAAACTGAAGCTTTCTTT
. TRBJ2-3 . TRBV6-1 CASSEVLRGAQVCADTQYF TGTGCCAGCAGTGAAGTGCTTAGGGGGGCGCAGGTCTGTGCAGATACGCAATATTTT
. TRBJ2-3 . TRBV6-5 CASGSSNQVSYTQYF TGTGCCAGCGGTTCCTCGAACCAGGTCTCCTATACGCAGTATTTT
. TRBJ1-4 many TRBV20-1 CSGTEGVNEKLFF TGCAGTGGGACAGAGGGGGTTAATGAAAAACTGTTTTTT
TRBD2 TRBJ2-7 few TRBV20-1 CSASLSGSRPSYEQYF TGCAGTGCTAGTTTGAGCGGGAGTCGCCCCTCCTACGAGCAGTACTTC
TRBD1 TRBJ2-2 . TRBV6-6 CASSLLDRGSGELFF TGTGCCAGCAGCCTCCTGGACAGGGGGTCCGGGGAGCTGTTTTTT
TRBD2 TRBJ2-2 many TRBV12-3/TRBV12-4 CASSLGLANTGELFF TGTGCCAGCAGCTTGGGACTAGCGAACACCGGGGAGCTGTTTTTT
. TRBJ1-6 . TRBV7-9 CASSSTVTNSPLHF TGTGCCAGCAGCTCGACAGTTACTAATTCACCCCTCCACTTT
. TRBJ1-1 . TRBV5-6 CASSLRVENTEAFF TGTGCCAGCAGCTTGCGGGTGGAAAACACTGAAGCTTTCTTT
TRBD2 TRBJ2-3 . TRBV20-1 CSATLAGGLIDTLYF TGCAGTGCTACTCTAGCGGGGGGGCTCATAGATACGCTGTATTTT
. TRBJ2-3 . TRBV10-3 CAISSSSTDKQYF TGTGCCATTTCCAGCTCTAGCACAGATAAGCAGTATTTT
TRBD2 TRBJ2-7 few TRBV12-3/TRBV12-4 CASSSLAGGPVHEQYF TGTGCCAGCAGCTCACTAGCGGGGGGGCCGGTCCACGAGCAGTACTTC
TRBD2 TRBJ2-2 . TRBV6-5 CASRKRTSGSGGELFF TGTGCTAGCAGAAAGCGGACTAGCGGGAGCGGCGGGGAGCTGTTTTTT
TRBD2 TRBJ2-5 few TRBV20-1 CSARGQAGNSETQYF TGCAGTGCTAGAGGGCAAGCGGGAAACTCAGAGACCCAGTACTTC
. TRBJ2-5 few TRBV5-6 CASSLGGPTEETQYF TGTGCCAGCAGCTTGGGGGGCCCCACAGAAGAGACCCAGTACTTC
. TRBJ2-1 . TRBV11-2 CASKKGRAYNEQFF TGTGCCAGCAAAAAAGGACGAGCCTACAATGAGCAGTTCTTC
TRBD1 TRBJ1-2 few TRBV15 CATSRETGGGYGYTF TGTGCCACCAGCAGAGAGACAGGGGGCGGCTATGGCTACACCTTC
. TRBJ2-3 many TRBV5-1 CASTSFSTDTQYF TGCGCCAGCACGTCATTTAGCACAGATACGCAGTATTTT
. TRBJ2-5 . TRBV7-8 CASSPLVAEVETQYF TGTGCCAGCAGCCCACTAGTAGCGGAAGTGGAGACCCAGTACTTC
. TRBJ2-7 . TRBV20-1 CSARGRAFESYEQYF TGCAGTGCTAGGGGCAGGGCGTTTGAGTCCTACGAGCAGTACTTC
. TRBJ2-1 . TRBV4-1 CASNQDLDSYNEQFF TGCGCCAGCAACCAAGATTTAGACTCCTACAATGAGCAATTCTTC
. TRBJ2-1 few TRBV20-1 CSGSNLGTGRHNEQFF TGCAGTGGTAGCAACCTGGGGACTGGCCGACACAATGAGCAGTTCTTC
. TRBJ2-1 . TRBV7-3 CASSPGTGYNEQFF TGTGCCAGCAGCCCGGGGACGGGATACAATGAGCAGTTCTTC
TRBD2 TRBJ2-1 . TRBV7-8 CASSFNPGLAGNEQFF TGTGCCAGCAGCTTCAACCCGGGACTAGCGGGTAATGAGCAGTTCTTC
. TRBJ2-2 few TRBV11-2 CASSSQGRQWDTWELFF TGTGCCAGCAGCTCACAGGGACGCCAGTGGGACACCTGGGAGCTGTTTTTT
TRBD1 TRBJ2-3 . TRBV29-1 CSAAGGQSSETQYF TGCAGCGCCGCAGGGGGACAGTCGTCGGAGACGCAGTATTTT
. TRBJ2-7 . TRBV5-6 CASSRHDRSSEQYF TGTGCCAGCAGCAGACACGACCGTTCCAGCGAACAGTACTTC
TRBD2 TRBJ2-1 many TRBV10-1 CASSEFGLAGGDNEQFF TGCGCCAGCAGTGAGTTCGGACTAGCGGGAGGGGACAATGAGCAGTTCTTC